This is a list of T cell receptor beta chains from one sample in a study of blood T cells in healthy people across ages. TCRdb reprocessed the 5' RACE reads with MiXCR, giving one entry per CDR3 protein. Of under 2,000,000 distinct CDR3 sequences in the sample, around 48% were seen once. Sequenced: blood. These TCRs come from a woman aged 40 to 49 in good health. Each CDR3 is given with its conserved first and last residue. The D gene is left open where the match is weak. Expanded clones are given a class, and other clones once, few, many or no size at all.

-,-,TRBJ1-5,TRBV6-2/TRBV6-3,CASSPWGQPQHF,TGTGCCAGCAGTCCTTGGGGTCAGCCCCAGCATTTT
few,-,TRBJ1-2,TRBV12-3/TRBV12-4,CASSSTTVNYGYTF,TGTGCCAGCAGTTCCACCACAGTTAACTATGGCTACACCTTC
-,-,TRBJ1-5,TRBV7-9,CASSFATGGSNQPQHF,TGTGCCAGCAGCTTCGCGACAGGCGGCAGCAATCAGCCCCAGCATTTT
-,-,TRBJ2-5,TRBV27,CASSLGLQRPQYF,TGTGCCAGCAGTTTGGGTCTTCAGCGTCCCCAGTACTTC
-,-,TRBJ1-3,TRBV4-2,CASSMEQVRGNTIYF,TGTGCCAGCAGCATGGAACAGGTTCGCGGAAACACCATATATTTT
-,TRBD1,TRBJ1-2,TRBV29-1,CSVLRDSEFLYGYTF,TGCAGCGTCCTCCGGGACAGCGAGTTCCTCTATGGCTACACCTTC
-,-,TRBJ2-6,TRBV14,CASRPGTSRSGANVLTF,TGTGCCAGCCGTCCCGGGACTTCCCGCTCTGGGGCCAACGTCCTGACTTTC
-,-,TRBJ2-1,TRBV5-6,CASSLFDRTPAQEQFF,TGTGCCAGCAGCTTGTTCGACAGGACTCCAGCCCAGGAGCAGTTCTTC
-,TRBD2,TRBJ2-1,TRBV2,CASNWSGGDYSYNEQFF,TGTGCCAGCAATTGGAGCGGGGGGGATTACTCCTACAATGAGCAGTTCTTC
-,-,TRBJ2-6,TRBV4-3,CASSPYGEAGANVLTF,TGCGCCAGCAGCCCTTATGGGGAGGCGGGGGCCAACGTCCTGACTTTC
-,TRBD2,TRBJ2-4,TRBV7-2,CASSLGFSGGVGKNIQYF,TGTGCCAGCAGCTTAGGTTTTAGCGGGGGGGTTGGCAAAAACATTCAGTACTTC
-,-,TRBJ2-7,TRBV2,CASSGPLGGVYEQYF,TGTGCCAGCAGCGGGCCTTTGGGGGGAGTCTACGAGCAGTACTTC
-,-,TRBJ2-4,TRBV28,CASSFLAGRDKNIQYF,TGTGCCAGCAGTTTCCTGGCAGGGCGGGACAAAAACATTCAGTACTTC
few,-,TRBJ2-7,TRBV5-1,CASSLGGVSPYEQYF,TGCGCCAGCAGCTTGGGTGGAGTCAGCCCCTACGAGCAGTACTTC
once,-,TRBJ1-4,TRBV25-1,CASSKEAGVRPGRSEKLFF,TGTGCCAGCAGTAAGGAAGCGGGCGTTCGCCCCGGACGGAGTGAAAAACTGTTTTTT
few,-,TRBJ1-2,TRBV29-1,CSVELRGIYGYTF,TGCAGCGTTGAACTTCGGGGGATCTATGGCTACACCTTC
few,-,TRBJ2-4,TRBV7-9,CASNRRVGNIQYF,TGTGCCAGCAATCGCAGGGTTGGCAACATTCAGTACTTC
-,-,TRBJ2-3,TRBV7-3,CASSFGFGADTQYF,TGTGCCAGCAGCTTCGGTTTTGGGGCAGATACGCAGTATTTT
few,TRBD1,TRBJ2-3,TRBV28,CASSSGQTEQVWADTQYF,TGTGCCAGCAGTTCGGGACAGACAGAGCAGGTTTGGGCGGATACGCAGTATTTT
few,-,TRBJ2-7,TRBV7-2,CASRQPGSTYEQYF,TGTGCCAGCAGACAGCCGGGCAGCACCTACGAGCAGTACTTC
-,-,TRBJ2-6,TRBV6-5,CASRGAASSGANVLTF,TGTGCCAGCCGGGGGGCCGCAAGCTCTGGGGCCAACGTCCTGACTTTC
few,-,TRBJ1-3,TRBV7-2,CASSLAAGNTIYF,TGTGCCAGCAGCTTAGCCGCTGGAAACACCATATATTTT
-,TRBD1,TRBJ2-7,TRBV19,CASTPDRVSDEQYF,TGTGCCAGTACCCCAGACAGGGTCAGCGACGAGCAGTACTTC
few,TRBD2,TRBJ2-7,TRBV4-3,CASSPEGPGTTIYEQYF,TGCGCCAGCAGCCCTGAAGGCCCCGGGACTACGATCTACGAGCAGTACTTC
once,-,TRBJ2-7,TRBV5-1,CASSLEDQSSYEQYF,TGCGCCAGCAGCTTGGAAGATCAGAGCTCCTACGAGCAGTACTTC
once,-,TRBJ1-2,TRBV20-1,CSARSRSYGYTF,TGCAGTGCTAGATCCAGGAGCTATGGCTACACCTTC
-,TRBD2,TRBJ2-3,TRBV7-2,CTSSLQSSGYYTDTQYF,TGTACCAGCAGCCTTCAAAGTAGCGGGTACTACACAGATACGCAGTATTTT
-,TRBD1,TRBJ2-1,TRBV29-1,CSVRDRNYNEQFF,TGCAGCGTTCGGGACAGAAACTACAATGAGCAGTTCTTC
many,-,TRBJ2-7,TRBV20-1,CSARSGLDEQYF,TGCAGTGCTAGGTCGGGCTTGGACGAGCAGTACTTC
-,-,TRBJ2-6,TRBV27,CASSLSEGRIRFGANVLTF,TGTGCCAGCAGTTTAAGCGAGGGACGGATCAGATTTGGGGCCAACGTCCTGACTTTC
once,TRBD1,TRBJ1-5,TRBV6-4,CASSEGQGQPQHF,TGTGCCAGCAGCGAAGGACAGGGTCAGCCCCAGCATTTT
-,TRBD1,TRBJ2-5,TRBV7-9,CASSLTGGATNFETQYF,TGTGCCAGCAGCTTAACAGGGGGCGCCACTAATTTCGAGACCCAGTACTTC
-,-,TRBJ1-5,TRBV12-3/TRBV12-4,CASSLEASVGPGPQHF,TGTGCCAGCAGTTTGGAGGCCAGTGTAGGGCCCGGGCCCCAGCATTTT
-,TRBD2,TRBJ2-2,TRBV7-2,CASRGTSGSTTGELFF,TGTGCCAGCAGGGGGACTAGCGGGAGTACGACCGGGGAGCTGTTTTTT
-,-,TRBJ2-7,TRBV9,CASSVGKASSYEQYF,TGTGCCAGCAGCGTAGGGAAGGCCAGCTCCTACGAGCAGTACTTC
-,-,TRBJ2-1,TRBV14,CASSQSDTTSYNEQFF,TGTGCCAGCAGCCAATCGGACACGACCTCCTACAATGAGCAGTTCTTC
-,-,TRBJ2-2,TRBV4-2,CASSQEGRAALTGELFF,TGTGCCAGCAGCCAAGAGGGGAGAGCGGCCCTCACCGGGGAGCTGTTTTTT
-,TRBD1,TRBJ2-3,TRBV24-1,CATRTGSTDTQYF,TGTGCCACCAGGACAGGGTCCACAGATACGCAGTATTTT
once,-,TRBJ2-7,TRBV4-1,CASSPPGHSSYEQYF,TGCGCCAGCAGCCCCCCAGGGCACAGCTCCTACGAGCAGTACTTC
-,TRBD1,TRBJ2-5,TRBV15,CATSRDKGQGKETQYF,TGTGCCACCAGCAGAGATAAGGGACAGGGGAAGGAGACCCAGTACTTC
-,-,TRBJ2-1,TRBV5-1,CASSWGTEQFF,TGCGCCAGCTCATGGGGGACAGAGCAGTTCTTC
-,TRBD2,TRBJ2-1,TRBV20-1,CSARDLLAGLREQFF,TGCAGTGCTAGAGATCTTCTAGCGGGGCTACGGGAGCAGTTCTTC
-,-,TRBJ2-3,TRBV5-1,CASSPLSVTDTQYF,TGCGCCAGCAGCCCCTTATCGGTCACAGATACGCAGTATTTT
few,-,TRBJ2-1,TRBV5-1,CASSLGIGGASNEQFF,TGCGCCAGCAGCTTGGGGATCGGGGGCGCTTCCAATGAGCAGTTCTTC
few,-,TRBJ2-3,TRBV7-6,CASTPYGDTQYF,TGTGCCAGCACACCGTACGGAGATACGCAGTATTTT
few,TRBD2,TRBJ2-1,TRBV27,CASSRLAGAFYNEQFF,TGTGCCAGCAGCCGACTAGCGGGGGCCTTTTACAATGAGCAGTTCTTC
many,TRBD1,TRBJ2-1,TRBV9,CASSVGTGYNEQFF,TGTGCCAGCAGCGTGGGGACAGGGTACAATGAGCAGTTCTTC
-,-,TRBJ2-5,TRBV5-1,CASSPRVNREETQYF,TGCGCCAGCAGCCCTCGCGTCAACAGGGAGGAGACCCAGTACTTC
few,-,TRBJ2-5,TRBV4-1,CASRTSTSQETQYF,TGCGCCAGCAGGACCTCGACTAGCCAAGAGACCCAGTACTTC
few,-,TRBJ2-5,TRBV7-2,CASSLTPLVGETQYF,TGTGCCAGCAGCTTAACCCCCTTGGTGGGGGAGACCCAGTACTTC
-,-,TRBJ1-2,TRBV11-1,CASSLAQGYGGYTF,TGTGCCAGCAGCTTAGCGCAGGGATACGGTGGCTACACCTTC
few,-,TRBJ1-2,TRBV29-1,CSVFGGHPLSGYTF,TGCAGCGTGTTCGGGGGACACCCCCTGAGTGGCTACACCTTC
-,-,TRBJ1-5,TRBV20-1,CSASQHQPQHF,TGCAGTGCTAGTCAACATCAGCCCCAGCATTTT
once,-,TRBJ2-5,TRBV15,CATSRWGGPSETQYF,TGTGCCACCAGCAGGTGGGGGGGCCCGTCAGAGACCCAGTACTTC
-,-,TRBJ2-1,TRBV5-1,CASSPAQGGGNNEQFF,TGCGCCAGCAGCCCCGCGCAGGGCGGAGGGAACAATGAGCAGTTCTTC
-,TRBD2,TRBJ2-1,TRBV7-2,CASSLVRLAGGPVEQFF,TGTGCCAGCAGCTTAGTGAGGCTAGCGGGAGGGCCGGTTGAGCAGTTCTTC
-,-,TRBJ2-1,TRBV4-3,CASSQDMPGFGTYNEQFF,TGCGCCAGCAGCCAAGATATGCCCGGATTTGGAACCTACAATGAGCAGTTCTTC
-,TRBD2,TRBJ2-1,TRBV7-2,CASSLLAGGIGDEQFF,TGTGCCAGCAGCTTACTAGCGGGGGGGATCGGCGATGAGCAGTTCTTC
-,TRBD2,TRBJ2-3,TRBV25-1,CASSAGTSGRDTQYF,TGTGCCAGCAGTGCGGGGACTAGCGGGAGAGATACGCAGTATTTT
-,-,TRBJ2-1,TRBV7-3,CASSQTRHEQFF,TGTGCCAGCAGCCAGACTCGCCATGAGCAGTTCTTC